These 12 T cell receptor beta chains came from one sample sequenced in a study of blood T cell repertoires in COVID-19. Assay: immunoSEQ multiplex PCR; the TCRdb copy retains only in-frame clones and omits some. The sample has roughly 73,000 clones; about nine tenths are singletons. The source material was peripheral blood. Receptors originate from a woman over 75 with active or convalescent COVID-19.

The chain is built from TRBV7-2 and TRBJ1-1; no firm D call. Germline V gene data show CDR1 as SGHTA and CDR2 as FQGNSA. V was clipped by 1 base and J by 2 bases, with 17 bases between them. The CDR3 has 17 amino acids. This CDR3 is CASSLVPGVASNTEAFF. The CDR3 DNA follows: TGTGCCAGCAGCTTAGTCCCGGGTGTAGCGAGCAACACTGAAGCTTTCTTT.

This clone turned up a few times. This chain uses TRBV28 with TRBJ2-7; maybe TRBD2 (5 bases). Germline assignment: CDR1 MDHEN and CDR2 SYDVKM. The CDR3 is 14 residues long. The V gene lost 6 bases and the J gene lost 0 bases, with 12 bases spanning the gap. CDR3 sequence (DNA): TGTGCCAGCAGCTGGCTTGGGAGCTCCTACGAGCAGTACTTC. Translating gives CASSWLGSSYEQYF.

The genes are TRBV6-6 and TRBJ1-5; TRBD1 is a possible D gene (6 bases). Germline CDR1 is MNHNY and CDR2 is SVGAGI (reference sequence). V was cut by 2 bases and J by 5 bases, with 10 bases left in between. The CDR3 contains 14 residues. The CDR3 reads CASSYRDKYQPQHF. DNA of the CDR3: TGTGCCAGCAGTTACAGGGACAAATATCAGCCCCAGCATTTT.

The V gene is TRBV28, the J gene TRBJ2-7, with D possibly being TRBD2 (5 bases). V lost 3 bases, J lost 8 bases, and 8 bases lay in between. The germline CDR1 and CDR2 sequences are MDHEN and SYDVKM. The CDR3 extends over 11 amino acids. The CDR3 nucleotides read TGTGCCAGCAGTTTGTCCGGGAAGCAGTACTTC. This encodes CASSLSGKQYF.

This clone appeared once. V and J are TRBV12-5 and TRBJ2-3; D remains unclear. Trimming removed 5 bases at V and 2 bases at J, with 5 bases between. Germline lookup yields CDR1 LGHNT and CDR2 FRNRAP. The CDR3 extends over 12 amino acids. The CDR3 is CASGTYTDTQYF. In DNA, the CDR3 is TGTGCTAGTGGTACCTACACAGATACGCAGTATTTT.

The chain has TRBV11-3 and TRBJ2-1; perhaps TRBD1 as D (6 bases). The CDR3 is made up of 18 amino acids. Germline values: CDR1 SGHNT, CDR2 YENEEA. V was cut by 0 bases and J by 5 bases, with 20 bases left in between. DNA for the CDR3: TGTGCCAGCAGCTTAGAGTGGGGGCTAGCCAGTCCCCACAATGAGCAGTTCTTC. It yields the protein CASSLEWGLASPHNEQFF.

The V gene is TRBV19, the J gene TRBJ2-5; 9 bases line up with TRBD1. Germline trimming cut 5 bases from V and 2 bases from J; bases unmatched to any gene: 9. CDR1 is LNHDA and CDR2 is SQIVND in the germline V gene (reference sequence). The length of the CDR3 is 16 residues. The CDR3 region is CASSFTGTGRQETQYF. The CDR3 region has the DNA TGTGCCAGTAGTTTCACCGGGACAGGGAGGCAAGAGACCCAGTACTTC.

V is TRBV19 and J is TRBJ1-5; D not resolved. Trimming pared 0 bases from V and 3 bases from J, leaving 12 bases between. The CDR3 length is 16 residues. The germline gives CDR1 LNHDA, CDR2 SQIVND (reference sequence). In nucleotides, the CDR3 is TGTGCCAGTAGTATAGACCACACGGGTCACAATCAGCCCCAGCATTTT. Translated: CASSIDHTGHNQPQHF.

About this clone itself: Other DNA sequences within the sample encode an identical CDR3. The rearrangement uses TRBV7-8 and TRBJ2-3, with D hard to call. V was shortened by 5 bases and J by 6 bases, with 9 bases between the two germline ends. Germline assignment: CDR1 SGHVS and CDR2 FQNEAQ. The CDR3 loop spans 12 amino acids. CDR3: CASSPSADTQYF. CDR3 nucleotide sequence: TGTGCCAGCAGCCCGAGCGCCGATACGCAGTATTTT.

The CDR3 DNA follows: TGCGCCAGCAGCCCATCTAGCGGGGGCTACAATGAGCAGTTCTTC. Amino acid sequence: CASSPSSGGYNEQFF. The V and J genes are TRBV5-1 and TRBJ2-1; 10 nucleotides agree with TRBD2. This CDR3 has 15 residues. Germline assignment: CDR1 SGHRS and CDR2 YFSETQ. Unmatched junction bases numbered 4, after V lost 4 bases and J lost 3 bases.

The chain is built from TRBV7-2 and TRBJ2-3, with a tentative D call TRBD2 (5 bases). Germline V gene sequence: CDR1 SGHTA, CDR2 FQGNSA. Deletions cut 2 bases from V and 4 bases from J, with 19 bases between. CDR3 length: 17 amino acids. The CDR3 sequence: CASSLYSRATSADTQYF. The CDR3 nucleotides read TGTGCCAGCAGCTTATATTCGAGGGCCACAAGCGCAGATACGCAGTATTTT.

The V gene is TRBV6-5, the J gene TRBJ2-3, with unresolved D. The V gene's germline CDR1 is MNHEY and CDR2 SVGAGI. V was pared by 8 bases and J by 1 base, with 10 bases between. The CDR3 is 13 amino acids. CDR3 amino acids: CASVLAGTDTQYF. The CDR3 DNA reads TGTGCCAGCGTTTTGGCAGGCACAGATACGCAGTATTTT.